This T cell receptor beta chain was documented in a study of tumor and adjacent non-tumor tissue in lung cancer. Study-level background: There were some 11 adenocarcinoma, a couple of squamous cell carcinoma and 1 small cell lung cancer cases. Each sample yielded roughly 4 million productive TCRbeta reads on average.

Study observations and caveats: Normal lung showed higher cumulative top 100 clone frequency than tumor. Higher tumor TCR diversity was associated with shorter survival.

Three rounds of nested PCR, following a modified ARM-PCR protocol, produced the TCRbeta library. MiXCR, run by TCRdb on the multiplex PCR reads, gives a single entry per CDR3 protein. The profile shows roughly 200,000 distinct CDR3 sequences, approximately 74% of them singletons. The template was RNA from unsorted bulk tissue. Comments on this clonotype: Antigen specificity is unknown. Germline is not matched at one junction end, which may reflect a read error.

There are 14 residues in the CDR3. Germline V gives CDR1 DFQATT, CDR2 SNEGSKA (reference sequence). Sample: lung tumor tissue. This chain links TRBV20-1 with TRBJ2-3; possible D gene TRBD2, 5 bases. The receptor comes from a man aged 60-69 years with non-small cell lung cancer. The CDR3 sequence is CNAGGYSSSDTQYF. The CDR3 bases are TGCAATGCTGGCGGGTATTCGAGTTCAGATACGCAGTATTTT.